Each of the 26 T cell receptor beta chains below was sequenced from the same sample in a study of beta chain features in type 1 diabetes. All of the isolated RNA was reverse transcribed, so expressed TCRB transcripts were sequenced. The data were produced by immunoSEQ multiplex PCR, yet TCRdb's version contains in-frame clones alone and is incomplete. In the table there are more than 150,000 clones, over 7.5% of which are singletons. The sample comprised central memory CD4+ T cells from blood. These receptors were obtained from a woman under 30 in good health.

This clone was seen only a few times. The chain carries TRBV4-2 and TRBJ1-1, with 8 bases lining up with TRBD1. CDR1 is LGHNA, CDR2 YNFKEQ, per germline. V was clipped by 2 bases and J by 5 bases; unmatched bases: 4. CDR3 size: 14 residues. The CDR3: CASSQTDRATEAFF. The CDR3 coding sequence is TGTGCCAGCAGCCAAACGGACAGGGCAACTGAAGCTTTCTTT.

The J gene is TRBJ2-3, the V gene TRBV10-3, with 8 positions matching TRBD1. CDR1 is ENHRY, CDR2 SYGVKD, per germline. The CDR3 consists of 17 residues. V was clipped by 2 bases and J by 2 bases; unmatched bases: 9. The CDR3 DNA is TGTGCCATCAGTGAGCCCGGGACAGGCTCTTTCACAGATACGCAGTATTTT. Translation: CAISEPGTGSFTDTQYF.

This clone has more than one count but fewer than ten. V is TRBV7-9 and J is TRBJ2-1; 9 bases align to TRBD1. The CDR3 consists of 15 residues. Germline V gene lookup returns CDR1 SEHNR and CDR2 FQNEAQ (reference sequence). V gave up 5 bases and J gave up 8 bases; unmatched junction bases: 10. CDR3 DNA: TGTGCCAGCAGCCCGCGGGACAGGGCTGGGGATGAGCAGTTCTTC. Its protein product is CASSPRDRAGDEQFF. The whole variable domain, remainder taken from reference TRBV7-9 and TRBJ2-1, is DTGVSQNPRHKITKRGQNVTFRCDPISEHNRLYWYRQTLGQGPEFLTYFQNEAQLEKSRLLSDRFSAERPKGSFSTLEIQRTEQGDSAMYLCASSPRDRAGDEQFFGPGTRLTVL.

J is TRBJ2-1 and V is TRBV30; TRBD2 aligns across 8 bases. V shed 0 bases and J 8 bases; nucleotides not matched to a gene: 9. Looked up from germline, CDR1 is GTSNPN and CDR2 is SVGIG (reference sequence). This CDR3 comprises 15 residues. CDR3 sequence (DNA): TGTGCCTGGAGTGTATCGGGACTAGTGGGGTATGAGCAGTTCTTC. It is translated as CAWSVSGLVGYEQFF. Using reference TRBV30 and TRBJ2-1 for the parts outside the CDR3, the full variable domain is SQTIHQWPATLVQPVGSPLSLECTVEGTSNPNLYWYRQAAGRGLQLLFYSVGIGQISSEVPQNLSASRPQDRQFILSSKKLLLSDSGFYLCAWSVSGLVGYEQFFGPGTRLTVL.

This clone turned up a few times. V is TRBV6-5 and J is TRBJ2-7; TRBD1 aligns across 7 bases. There are 14 residues in the CDR3. Looked up from germline, CDR1 is MNHEY and CDR2 is SVGAGI. With V trimmed by 6 bases and J by 7 bases, 12 bases remained unmatched. CDR3 sequence (DNA): TGTGCCAGCAGCCTTACCTGGACAGGCGCGGAGCAGTACTTC. Amino acid sequence: CASSLTWTGAEQYF.

This clone was seen more than once but under ten times. The chain links TRBV7-2 to TRBJ1-1; D perhaps matches TRBD1 (6 bases). Germline CDR1 SGHTA, CDR2 FQGNSA. CDR3 size: 13 residues. V lost 2 bases and J 6 bases, leaving 10 bases between the germline ends. The CDR3 region is CASSLRGKAEAFF. DNA of the CDR3: TGTGCCAGCAGCTTAAGGGGGAAGGCTGAAGCTTTCTTT.

In this sample, this clone turned up a few times. The chain is built from TRBV7-3 and TRBJ2-1; 7 nucleotides line up with TRBD1. The junction had 5 bases not matched to a gene; V was cut back by 4 bases and J by 5 bases. Germline assignment: CDR1 SGHTA and CDR2 FQGTGA. There are 14 residues in the CDR3. CDR3 sequence (DNA): TGTGCCAGCAGCTCCCCGACAGGGAACAATGAGCAGTTCTTC. Its protein product is CASSSPTGNNEQFF.

This rearrangement joins TRBV30 to TRBJ1-2; D unresolved. Trimming took off 0 bases at V and 7 bases at J, with 12 bases between the two ends. CDR1 and CDR2 from the germline V gene are GTSNPN and SVGIG (reference sequence). The CDR3 contains 13 residues. CDR3 residues: CAWSVRQASGYTF. The DNA for the CDR3 is TGTGCCTGGAGTGTCAGGCAGGCGTCTGGCTACACCTTC.

This clone has at least ten counts. The chain couples TRBV30 to TRBJ2-3; possible D gene TRBD2, 6 bases. The germline V and J ends were trimmed by 2 bases and 0 bases, with 9 bases remaining between them. The germline CDR1 and CDR2 sequences are GTSNPN and SVGIG (reference sequence). The CDR3 covers 14 residues. CDR3 nucleotide sequence: TGTGCCTGGAGTCGGGGGACTAGCACAGATACGCAGTATTTT. This sequence encodes CAWSRGTSTDTQYF.

This clone has just a few counts. The gene calls are TRBV2 and TRBJ2-7; a possible D gene is TRBD1 (6 bases). V was cut by 3 bases and J by 0 bases, with 9 bases left in between. Germline V gene data show CDR1 as SNHLY and CDR2 as FYNNEI. There are 14 residues in the CDR3. For the CDR3, the DNA is TGTGCCAGCAGTGACCTACAGGGCTCCTACGAGCAGTACTTC. It encodes CASSDLQGSYEQYF.

This clone came up a few times. The gene calls are TRBV29-1 and TRBJ2-3; 7 positions match TRBD1. The CDR3 runs to 13 residues. The V gene end was trimmed by 7 bases and the J gene end by 2 bases; junction bases not matched to a gene: 6. Germline CDR1 is SQVTM and CDR2 is ANQGSEA. CDR3 protein: CSEQGFSTDTQYF. The DNA for the CDR3 is TGCAGCGAACAGGGGTTCTCCACAGATACGCAGTATTTT.

This rearrangement joins TRBV7-8 to TRBJ1-1; TRBD1 agrees at 10 bases. The trim removed 4 bases at V and 11 bases at J, leaving 7 bases unmatched. The CDR3 extends over 13 amino acids. The germline V gene encodes CDR1 SGHVS and CDR2 FQNEAQ. In DNA form, the CDR3 reads TGTGCCAGCAGCTATGGGACAGGGGTTGGGGCTTTCTTT. It yields the protein CASSYGTGVGAFF.

The chain has TRBV2 and TRBJ2-3; possible D gene TRBD2, 6 bases. V was cut by 10 bases and J by 0 bases, with 11 bases left in between. CDR1 and CDR2 (germline): SNHLY, FYNNEI. The CDR3 spans 13 residues. The CDR3 spells CATSSGSTDTQYF. CDR3 bases: TGTGCCACCTCGAGCGGGAGCACAGATACGCAGTATTTT.

This clone appeared many times. The chain uses TRBV7-2 and TRBJ2-1; 14 nucleotides align to TRBD2. The CDR3 runs 18 residues. With 5 bases clipped from V and 6 bases from J, the junction kept 12 bases outside the gene matches. Looked up from germline, CDR1 is SGHTA and CDR2 is FQGNSA. CDR3 protein: CASSLGTSGSLGSNEQFF. CDR3 DNA: TGTGCCAGCAGCCTCGGGACTAGCGGGAGTTTAGGGAGCAATGAGCAGTTCTTC.

This chain connects TRBV6-5 to TRBJ2-2; weak D call: TRBD1 (6 bases). The CDR3 length is 14 residues. The germline V gene has CDR1 MNHEY and CDR2 SVGAGI. The V end was cut by 5 bases, the J end by 3 bases, with 10 bases between. The CDR3 is CASSTGYDTGELFF. The CDR3, as DNA: TGTGCCAGCAGTACAGGGTACGACACCGGGGAGCTGTTTTTT.

This clone turned up a few times. At one end, the junction sequence differs from germline, possibly due to a read error. The chain couples TRBV4-1 to TRBJ1-5, with unresolved D. The CDR3 consists of 13 residues. Per the germline V gene, CDR1 is MGHRA and CDR2 is YSYEKL. This CDR3 reads CASSQTRWEPQHF. For the CDR3, the DNA is TGTGCCAGCAGCCAAACGCGGTGGGAGCCCCAGCATTTT.

This clone was observed a handful of times. The rearrangement uses TRBV5-1 and TRBJ1-1, with D maybe TRBD1 (5 bases). Germline CDR1 SGHRS, CDR2 YFSETQ. The germline V and J ends were trimmed by 2 bases and 0 bases, with 8 bases remaining between them. CDR3 length: 14 amino acids. CDR3 amino acids: CASSFGHMNTEAFF. CDR3 bases: TGCGCCAGCAGCTTCGGACATATGAACACTGAAGCTTTCTTT.

In this sample, this clone turned up a few times. The genes are TRBV11-2 and TRBJ2-1; maybe TRBD2 (6 bases). CDR3 length: 15 residues. Germline loops: CDR1 SGHAT, CDR2 FQNNGV. Deletions cut 5 bases from V and 3 bases from J, with 14 bases between. The CDR3 is CASSPGGSDYNEQFF. In DNA, the CDR3 is TGTGCCAGCAGCCCCGGGGGTAGCGACTACAATGAGCAGTTCTTC.

This clone appeared a few times. This chain uses TRBV6-5 with TRBJ2-7, with D possibly TRBD1 on 6 matching bases. Germline loops: CDR1 MNHEY, CDR2 SVGAGI. With 2 bases removed from V and 1 base from J, the gap between germline ends came to 15 bases. The CDR3 runs 16 residues. In DNA, the CDR3 is TGTGCCAGCAGTTACGGTACAGGGCGGGCTTCCTACGAGCAGTACTTC. Its protein product is CASSYGTGRASYEQYF.

CDR3 coding DNA: TGTGCCAGCAGTTGGACAGGGAGAAACACTGAAGCTTTCTTT. It yields the protein CASSWTGRNTEAFF. The chain combines TRBV6-5 with TRBJ1-1; 8 bases match TRBD1. V shed 4 bases, J shed 2 bases, and the junction held 3 bases outside the gene matches. CDR3 length equals 14 residues. The V gene's germline CDR1 is MNHEY and CDR2 SVGAGI.

The J gene is TRBJ2-5, the V gene TRBV5-1; 10 nucleotides align to TRBD2. CDR3 length: 15 amino acids. Germline V gives CDR1 SGHRS, CDR2 YFSETQ. Unmatched junction bases numbered 10, after V lost 6 bases and J lost 5 bases. The CDR3 DNA follows: TGCGCCAGCATGACGGCTAGCGGGAGTGGGGAGACCCAGTACTTC. It codes for CASMTASGSGETQYF.

In this sample, this clone turned up many times. The same CDR3 can be traced to other DNA sequences in this sample. The chain employs TRBV19 and TRBJ2-5; TRBD2 is a possible D gene (6 bases). Germline loops: CDR1 LNHDA, CDR2 SQIVND (reference sequence). The CDR3 sequence is 12 residues long. V gave up 6 bases and J gave up 4 bases, with 9 bases separating them. CDR3 coding DNA: TGTGCCAGTAGACAAGCGGGAGAGACCCAGTACTTC. The encoded protein is CASRQAGETQYF.

V gene TRBV5-1 combines with J gene TRBJ2-5, with D possibly TRBD2 on 6 matching bases. The V gene's germline CDR1 is SGHRS and CDR2 YFSETQ. The CDR3 consists of 13 residues. V shed 5 bases and J shed 3 bases, with 11 bases lying between them. The CDR3 sequence: CASRLSSEETQYF. The CDR3 DNA reads TGCGCCAGCAGACTATCTAGCGAAGAGACCCAGTACTTC.

This clone showed up just a few times. The chain joins TRBV9 to TRBJ1-1; 9 positions match TRBD1. The V and J ends lost 4 bases and 0 bases, in that order; junction bases with no gene match: 4. The length of the CDR3 is 15 residues. Germline V gene data show CDR1 as SGDLS and CDR2 as YYNGEE. As DNA, the CDR3 is TGTGCCAGCAGCCCGAGACAGGGGGTGAACACTGAAGCTTTCTTT. This codes for CASSPRQGVNTEAFF. Using reference TRBV9 and TRBJ1-1 for the parts outside the CDR3, the full variable domain is DSGVTQTPKHLITATGQRVTLRCSPRSGDLSVYWYQQSLDQGLQFLIQYYNGEERAKGNILERFSAQQFPDLHSELNLSSLELGDSALYFCASSPRQGVNTEAFFGQGTRLTVV.

This clone was observed a handful of times. The chain joins TRBV9 to TRBJ2-3, with 9 nucleotides matching TRBD2. This CDR3 has 18 amino acids. The V and J ends lost 0 bases and 0 bases, in that order; junction bases with no gene match: 8. Germline V gene sequence: CDR1 SGDLS, CDR2 YYNGEE. The CDR3 bases are TGTGCCAGCAGCGTAGCCCCGGCTAGCGGGACGAGCACAGATACGCAGTATTTT. Translated: CASSVAPASGTSTDTQYF.

CDR3 bases: TGTGCCACCAGCAGAAATCTAGCGGAGTACAATGAGCAGTTCTTC. This sequence encodes CATSRNLAEYNEQFF. V is TRBV15 and J is TRBJ2-1; 7 bases match TRBD2. Unmatched junction bases numbered 5, after V lost 2 bases and J lost 4 bases. Germline CDR1 reads LNHNV; CDR2 reads YYDKDF (reference sequence). The CDR3 sequence is 15 residues long.